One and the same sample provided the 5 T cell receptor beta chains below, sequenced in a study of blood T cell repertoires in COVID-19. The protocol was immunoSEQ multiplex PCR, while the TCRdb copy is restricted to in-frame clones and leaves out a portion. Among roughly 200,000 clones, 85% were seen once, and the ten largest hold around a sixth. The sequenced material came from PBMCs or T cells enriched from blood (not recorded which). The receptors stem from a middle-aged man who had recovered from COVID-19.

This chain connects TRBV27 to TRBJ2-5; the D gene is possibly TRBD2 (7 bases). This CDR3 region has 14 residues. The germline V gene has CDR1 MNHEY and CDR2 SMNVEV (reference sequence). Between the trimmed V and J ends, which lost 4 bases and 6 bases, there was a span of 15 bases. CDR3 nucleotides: TGTGCCAGCAGTTACGGGGGCGGGAGAAAGACCCAGTACTTC. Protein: CASSYGGGRKTQYF.

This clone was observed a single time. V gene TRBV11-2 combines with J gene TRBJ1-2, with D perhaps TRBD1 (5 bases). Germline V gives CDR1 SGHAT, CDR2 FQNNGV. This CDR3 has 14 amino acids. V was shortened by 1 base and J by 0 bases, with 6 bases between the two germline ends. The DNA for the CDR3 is TGTGCCAGCAGCTTAGGACAGACTAACTATGGCTACACCTTC. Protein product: CASSLGQTNYGYTF.

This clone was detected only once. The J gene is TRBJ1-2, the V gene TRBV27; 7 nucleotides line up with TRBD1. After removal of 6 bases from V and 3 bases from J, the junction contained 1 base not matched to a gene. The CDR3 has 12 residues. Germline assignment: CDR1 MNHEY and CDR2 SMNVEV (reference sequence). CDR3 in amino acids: CASRQGDYGYTF. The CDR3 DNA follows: TGTGCCAGCAGGCAGGGGGACTATGGCTACACCTTC.

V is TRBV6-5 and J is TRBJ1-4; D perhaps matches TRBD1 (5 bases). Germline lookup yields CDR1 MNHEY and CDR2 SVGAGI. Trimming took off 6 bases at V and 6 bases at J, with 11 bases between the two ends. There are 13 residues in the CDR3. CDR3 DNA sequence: TGTGCCAGCAGCCGGACAATAGATGAAAAACTGTTTTTT. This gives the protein CASSRTIDEKLFF.

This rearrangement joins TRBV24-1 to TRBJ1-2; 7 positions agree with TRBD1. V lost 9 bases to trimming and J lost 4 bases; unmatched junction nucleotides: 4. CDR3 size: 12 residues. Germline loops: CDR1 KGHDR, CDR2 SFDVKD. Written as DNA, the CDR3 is TGTGCCACCTTAGGGGGCACCTATGGCTACACCTTC. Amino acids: CATLGGTYGYTF.